This entry features one T cell receptor (beta chain) sequence. Its antigen remains unidentified. CDR3 length equals 14 residues. Germline CDR1 and CDR2: SGHDT and YYEEEE. The V gene end was trimmed by 3 bases and the J gene end by 2 bases; junction bases not matched to a gene: 3. Clones were sequenced by immunoSEQ multiplex PCR, and TCRdb holds only the in-frame ones, with some missing. The repertoire includes 13,000 or so clones, about 90% of them detected once, and about 3.1% sits in the top ten. This record belongs to a study of lymphopenia after photon versus proton radiotherapy. Study conclusions and caveats: Proton therapy kept repertoires fairly stable, unlike photons, which gained effector/memory cells. Only patients who died were analyzed for survival; proton advantage is unproven.

This material consisted of peripheral blood, taken from a patient treated with proton-based radiotherapy. This receptor was obtained from a man aged 55 to 70 with pancreatic cancer. This chain joins TRBV5-6 and TRBJ2-3; 7 bases match TRBD1. The CDR3 spells CASSWTGPTDTQYF. CDR3 nucleotide sequence: TGTGCCAGCAGCTGGACAGGCCCCACAGATACGCAGTATTTT.